Sequencing of this T cell receptor beta chain was carried out in a study of cytomegalovirus exposure and HLA in healthy donors. Remarks on this clone: Its antigen is unknown.

J gave up 5 bases and V 8 bases, and 7 bases lay outside the gene matches. Per germline, CDR1 SGHTA and CDR2 FQGNSA. This CDR3 spans 14 amino acids. Regarding the study as a whole: V- and J-gene trimming of TCR beta was linked (in a later analysis) to a missense DCLRE1C variant. Later analysis identified over 15,000 TCR beta sequences associated with HLA alleles, using a false discovery rate threshold of 0.05.

The PCR ran on 60 Vbeta and 13 Jbeta primers. Using immunoSEQ multiplex PCR, the repertoire was profiled, and TCRdb retains in-frame clones only, with some absent. The sample holds about 160,000 clones, over 65% seen once. The sample was PBMCs. The sequence was obtained from a man between 40 and 49 years old in good health and CMV-seropositive. The chain links TRBV7-2 to TRBJ2-1, with TRBD2 matching over 9 bases. Here the CDR3 DNA reads TGTGCCAGCGGGCGGGGGGGACCGAACAATGAGCAGTTCTTC. This codes for CASGRGGPNNEQFF.